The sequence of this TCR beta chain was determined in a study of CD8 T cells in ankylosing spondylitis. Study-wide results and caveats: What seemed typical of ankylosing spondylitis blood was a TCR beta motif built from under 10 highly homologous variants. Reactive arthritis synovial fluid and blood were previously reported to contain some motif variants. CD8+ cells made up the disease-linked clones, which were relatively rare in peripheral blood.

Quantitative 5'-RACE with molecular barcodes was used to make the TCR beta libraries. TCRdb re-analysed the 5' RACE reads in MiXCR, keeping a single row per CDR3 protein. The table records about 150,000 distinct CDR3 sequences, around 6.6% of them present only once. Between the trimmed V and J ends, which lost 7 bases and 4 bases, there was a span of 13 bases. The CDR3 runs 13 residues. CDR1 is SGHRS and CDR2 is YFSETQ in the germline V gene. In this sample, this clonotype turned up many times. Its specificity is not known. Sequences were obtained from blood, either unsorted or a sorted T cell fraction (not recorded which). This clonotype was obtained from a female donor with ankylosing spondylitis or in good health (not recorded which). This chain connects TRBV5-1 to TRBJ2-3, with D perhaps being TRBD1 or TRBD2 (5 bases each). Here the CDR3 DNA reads TGCGCCAGCCGGGACCACGCCGCAGATACGCAGTATTTT. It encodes CASRDHAADTQYF.